The 12 T cell receptor beta chains in this list originate from one sample, sequenced in a study of cytomegalovirus exposure and HLA in healthy donors. Primers included in the PCR were 60 Vbeta and 13 Jbeta primers. Libraries were prepared by immunoSEQ multiplex PCR; TCRdb keeps only in-frame clonotypes and omits some of them. Its table lists some 180,000 clones. Sequencing input: PBMCs. The receptor set was obtained from a man aged 25 to 40 in good health and CMV-seronegative.

V gene TRBV9 combines with J gene TRBJ1-1, with no clear D. The CDR3 extends over 12 amino acids. V shed 2 bases and J shed 2 bases, with 4 bases lying between them. CDR1 SGDLS and CDR2 YYNGEE come from the germline V gene. CDR3 region: CASSVSNTEAFF. CDR3 bases: TGTGCCAGCAGCGTGTCTAACACTGAAGCTTTCTTT. The whole variable domain, filled in from reference TRBV9 and TRBJ1-1, reads DSGVTQTPKHLITATGQRVTLRCSPRSGDLSVYWYQQSLDQGLQFLIQYYNGEERAKGNILERFSAQQFPDLHSELNLSSLELGDSALYFCASSVSNTEAFFGQGTRLTVV.

This chain connects TRBV28 to TRBJ2-7; 8 nucleotides line up with TRBD1. Trimming removed 5 bases from V and 7 bases from J; junction bases left unmatched: 10. Germline V gene sequence: CDR1 MDHEN, CDR2 SYDVKM. The CDR3 has 14 amino acids. The CDR3 protein is CASSPQDRADEQYF. The CDR3 DNA is TGTGCCAGCAGTCCTCAGGACAGGGCGGATGAGCAGTACTTC.

This chain links TRBV28 with TRBJ1-2, with TRBD1 identical over 8 bases. This CDR3 spans 16 amino acids. Germline V gene lookup returns CDR1 MDHEN and CDR2 SYDVKM. J was trimmed by 4 bases and V by 5 bases; bases with no gene match: 12. The CDR3 here is CASSLPQGALGYGYTF. DNA for the CDR3: TGTGCCAGCAGTCTACCCCAGGGGGCGCTGGGCTATGGCTACACCTTC.

J is TRBJ1-2 and V is TRBV2; 8 bases agree with TRBD1. Per the germline V gene, CDR1 is SNHLY and CDR2 is FYNNEI. There are 15 residues in the CDR3. J gave up 0 bases and V 6 bases, and 6 bases lay outside the gene matches. The CDR3 spells CASRVDRGANYGYTF. The CDR3 DNA sequence: TGTGCCAGCAGAGTAGACAGGGGCGCTAACTATGGCTACACCTTC. Together with reference TRBV2 and TRBJ1-2, the CDR3 gives the full variable domain: EPEVTQTPSHQVTQMGQEVILRCVPISNHLYFYWYRQILGQKVEFLVSFYNNEISEKSEIFDDQFSVERPDGSNFTLKIRSTKLEDSAMYFCASRVDRGANYGYTFGSGTRLTVV.

The V gene is TRBV15, the J gene TRBJ1-5; a weak D match, TRBD1 (5 bases). CDR1 and CDR2 (germline): LNHNV, YYDKDF (reference sequence). V dropped 0 bases and J dropped 6 bases, with 18 bases sitting between them. The length of the CDR3 is 17 residues. The CDR3 sequence: CATSREPMTVEVQPQHF. CDR3 nucleotides: TGTGCCACCAGCAGAGAGCCTATGACAGTAGAGGTTCAGCCCCAGCATTTT.

The chain joins TRBV7-8 to TRBJ2-7; TRBD2 agrees at 9 bases. J lost 3 bases, V lost 5 bases, and 11 bases had no gene match. Germline V gives CDR1 SGHVS, CDR2 FQNEAQ. The CDR3 is 16 amino acids. In DNA form, the CDR3 reads TGTGCCAGCAGCCCAATGCCGCAGCGGGAGGACTACGAGCAGTACTTC. This translates into CASSPMPQREDYEQYF.

This clone is deemed medium-sized by its frequency. V is TRBV27 and J is TRBJ2-7, with 7 bases aligning to TRBD2. Germline CDR1 and CDR2: MNHEY and SMNVEV (reference sequence). The V segment lost 6 bases and the J segment 1 base; nucleotides outside the gene matches: 9. The CDR3 runs 15 residues. The CDR3 coding sequence is TGTGCCAGCAGAGAGGTGGCTAGCGGATCCTACGAGCAGTACTTC. This translates into CASREVASGSYEQYF.

The CDR3 DNA reads TGTGCCAGCAGCTTAGACGGTAGCAGGGGACGGGAAAAACTGTTTTTT. As protein: CASSLDGSRGREKLFF. The V gene is TRBV7-9, the J gene TRBJ1-4; a possible D gene is TRBD1 (6 bases). There are 16 residues in the CDR3. Germline V gene lookup returns CDR1 SEHNR and CDR2 FQNEAQ (reference sequence). The ends were cut back, 1 base at V and 8 bases at J, with 17 bases in the middle.

The CDR3 nucleotides read TGTGCCAGCAGCCCTGGGACAGGGGACACCGGGGAGCTGTTTTTT. This translates into CASSPGTGDTGELFF. The chain links TRBV9 to TRBJ2-2; 10 bases align to TRBD1. V was pared by 4 bases and J by 3 bases, with 3 bases of the junction left unmatched. Germline CDR1 SGDLS, CDR2 YYNGEE. This CDR3 is 15 amino acids long.

The chain has TRBV10-3 and TRBJ1-3, with a possible D match to TRBD1 (5 bases). V was shortened by 0 bases and J by 0 bases, with 6 bases between the two germline ends. CDR1 and CDR2 (germline): ENHRY, SYGVKD. The CDR3 contains 15 residues. The CDR3 coding sequence is TGTGCCATCAGTGAGTCGACAGTCTCTGGAAACACCATATATTTT. It codes for CAISESTVSGNTIYF.

V gene TRBV11-3 combines with J gene TRBJ2-3; D is unresolved. Trimming left V 5 bases short and J 4 bases short, with 7 bases between. The V gene's germline CDR1 is SGHNT and CDR2 YENEEA. This CDR3 has 12 amino acids. CDR3 bases: TGTGCCAGCAGCGCTAGATCAGATACGCAGTATTTT. The encoded protein is CASSARSDTQYF. Supplemented by reference TRBV11-3 and TRBJ2-3, the full variable domain reads EAGVVQSPRYKIIEKKQPVAFWCNPISGHNTLYWYLQNLGQGPELLIRYENEEAVDDSQLPKDRFSAERLKGVDSTLKIQPAELGDSAVYLCASSARSDTQYFGPGTRLTVL.

The chain recombines TRBV5-1 with TRBJ2-7; D remains unclear. Germline-derived CDR1 and CDR2 are SGHRS and YFSETQ. CDR3 size: 16 residues. V lost 0 bases to trimming and J lost 0 bases, with 13 bases between them. The CDR3 DNA reads TGCGCCAGCAGCTTGGAAGGCAGGCAAAGCTCCTACGAGCAGTACTTC. It is translated as CASSLEGRQSSYEQYF.